This T cell receptor (beta chain) was identified during a study of Ad26.COV2.S vaccination and SARS-CoV-2 variants (dated by TCRdb to about 2021). Turning to the overall study: Vaccine-arm donors were drawn from COV1001, a multicentre, randomized, double-blind, placebo-controlled phase I-IIa trial of Ad26.COV2.S in healthy adults. Trial participants were randomized into five groups of five, in which low-dose or high-dose Ad26.COV2.S was given once or twice, or placebo was given on both occasions. The specificity and breadth of SARS-CoV-2-reactive T cell receptors after Ad26.COV2.S vaccination were assessed by TCRbeta repertoire sequencing. Dosing of Ad26.COV2.S was intramuscular, at either 5x10^10 or 1x10^11 viral particles, delivered as one shot or as two shots spaced 56 days apart. Investigators did not know the trial group allocation while performing experiments and assessing outcomes. The TCR-sequenced set comprised approximately 32 samples: some 20 Ad26.COV2.S vaccine recipients, 5 placebo recipients and 8 SARS-CoV-2 convalescent individuals. Points the paper makes about the study in general: The study was not powered to compare responses between vaccine doses or regimens. Compared with placebo recipients, Ad26.COV2.S recipients showed higher spike-specific TCR breadth (P = 0.0014). The authors noted that total T cell responses may have been underestimated by the TCR breadth and depth analyses. After vaccination, substantial breadth of spike-specific CD8+ and CD4+ T cell responses was reported. Non-spike TCR breadth was comparable between vaccine and placebo recipients, consistent with the vaccine containing only spike.

TCRbeta CDR3 regions were sequenced with the immunoSEQ Assay. After extraction, genomic DNA underwent amplification by bias-controlled multiplex PCR, followed by high-throughput sequencing. The paper's data handling went like this. To quantify the absolute abundance of every unique TCRbeta CDR3 region, sequences were collapsed and filtered. Usable DNA was measured by amplifying reference genes present in all nucleated cells, and TCRbeta template counts were normalized to that usable DNA to estimate T cell fraction. Repertoire TCRs were annotated as SARS-CoV-2-specific when V gene, CDR3 amino acid sequence and J gene were exactly matched to a known reactive TCR set. MIRA supplied the reference SARS-CoV-2 TCR set, which was filtered for enrichment in COVID-19-positive ImmuneCODE repertoires so that public or cross-reactive TCRs were removed. Using the MIRA antigens, annotated TCRs were further analysed by specific ORF or by position within an ORF. Depth was the summed frequency of annotated unique rearrangements, while breadth was defined as annotated unique rearrangements over total unique productive rearrangements. Two-sided Wilcoxon rank-sum tests were applied when comparing TCR breadth between groups. What TCRdb holds here is the immuneACCESS table cut down to in-frame rearrangements. Part of the clones is not present; checked against another copy, under half of the missing clones reflect an unresolved V gene, and the others are unexplained. V, J and clone size are those of that table, while D and trimming were read from the DNA. Here the sample has 400,000 to 450,000 clones; about 92% occur a single time. The ten largest clones represent approximately 1.7% of the sample.

This specimen's treatment or condition label, interpreted: roughly 20 received Ad26.COV2.S at low or high dose, single or two shots; several received placebo; per-sample allocation not given. For vaccine and placebo recipients, repertoires were sequenced using samples collected on day 63 after the first injection. Between 29 July and 7 August 2020, Cohort 1b enrolled some 25 adults aged 18-55 years at one site in Boston, USA. Ad26.COV2.S consisted of a replication-incompetent adenovirus type 26 vector by which a prefusion-stabilized SARS-CoV-2 spike protein from the original Wuhan strain was expressed. V and J lose 6 bases and 0 bases, and a span of 14 bases separates them. Sequences SGHAT (CDR1) and FQNNGV (CDR2) are obtained from the germline V gene. The CDR3 contains 15 residues, cysteine and phenylalanine counted. Just CDR3 DNA is preserved here, 45 bases in frame from base 1. As for this clone: No cognate antigen has been identified for it. No base qualities exist here, and no much larger clone lies one base off it.

The source of this sequence is a person aged 18-65 years who received the Ad26.COV2.S COVID-19 vaccine or a placebo. In this chain, TRBV11-2 is recombined with TRBJ1-1; too little of a D gene remains to name it. The sample consisted of peripheral blood, taken in a trial of Ad26.COV2.S vaccine versus placebo. The sequenced DNA is TGTGCCAGCAGACCGGACGCACTCTTGAACACTGAAGCTTTCTTT. Its protein product is CASRPDALLNTEAFF.